What follows are 26 T cell receptor beta chains derived from one specimen sequenced in a study of shared clonotypes between healthy human individuals. TCRdb keeps only in-frame clones here, not all; method: immunoSEQ multiplex PCR. The sample records some 2,100,000 clones, more than 85% being singletons. Cells designated naive CD8 were CD45RO-negative and were positively selected for CCR7, with terminally differentiated effector memory CD45RA+ cells excluded. Source material: naive CD8+ T cells from PBMCs. These receptors were obtained from a man younger than 35 in good health. Some clones in this sample may be carry-over from other donors' samples.

This chain uses TRBV5-1 with TRBJ2-3; the match to TRBD2 covers 8 bases. This CDR3 has 15 residues. In germline, CDR1 is SGHRS, CDR2 YFSETQ. Trimming took 1 base from V and 4 from J; bases not matched to a gene: 5. CDR3 amino acids: CASSLSGRVADTQYF. DNA of the CDR3: TGCGCCAGCAGCTTGAGCGGGAGAGTTGCAGATACGCAGTATTTT.

The rearrangement uses TRBV4-1 and TRBJ2-2; TRBD2 matches 14 bases. V lost 1 base to trimming and J lost 7 bases; unmatched junction nucleotides: 11. Germline V lookup: CDR1 MGHRA, CDR2 YSYEKL. The CDR3 runs 19 residues. This CDR3 is CASSQGTSGRPLRGGELFF. The CDR3 DNA sequence: TGCGCCAGCAGCCAAGGGACTAGCGGGAGGCCCCTCAGGGGCGGGGAGCTGTTTTTT.

The chain joins TRBV2 to TRBJ2-7; unclear D gene. Germline CDR1 SNHLY, CDR2 FYNNEI. The CDR3 runs 19 residues. Trimming left V 0 bases short and J 2 bases short, with 23 bases between. As DNA, the CDR3 is TGTGCCAGCAGTGAAGCGAGTATGTTTGGCCAGGCGAAGACCTACGAGCAGTACTTC. Protein: CASSEASMFGQAKTYEQYF. The full variable domain, rest sourced from reference TRBV2 and TRBJ2-7, is EPEVTQTPSHQVTQMGQEVILRCVPISNHLYFYWYRQILGQKVEFLVSFYNNEISEKSEIFDDQFSVERPDGSNFTLKIRSTKLEDSAMYFCASSEASMFGQAKTYEQYFGPGTRLTVT.

J is TRBJ2-3 and V is TRBV7-8, with unresolved D. CDR1 and CDR2 from the germline V gene are SGHVS and FQNEAQ. The CDR3 sequence is 13 residues long. Trimming cost V 1 base and J 6 bases, with 8 bases left between them. The CDR3 loop reads CASSLVIRDTQYF. CDR3 DNA sequence: TGTGCCAGCAGCTTAGTTATCAGGGATACGCAGTATTTT.

This sequence joins TRBV13 and TRBJ2-7; no reliable D call. The germline gives CDR1 PRHDT, CDR2 FYEKMQ (reference sequence). The germline V and J ends were trimmed by 3 bases and 2 bases, with 11 bases remaining between them. The CDR3 totals 14 residues. The CDR3 reads CASSFGLTAYEQYF. DNA of the CDR3: TGTGCCAGCAGCTTCGGCCTGACCGCCTACGAGCAGTACTTC.

The J gene is TRBJ1-1, the V gene TRBV4-1, with D unclear. CDR3 length: 15 residues. The V gene lost 4 bases and the J gene lost 0 bases, with 12 bases spanning the gap. Germline V gene sequence: CDR1 MGHRA, CDR2 YSYEKL. The CDR3 DNA follows: TGCGCCAGCAGCCCCTGGGCCGGGATGAACACTGAAGCTTTCTTT. It specifies CASSPWAGMNTEAFF.

This chain uses TRBV2 with TRBJ2-7; 10 bases are shared with TRBD1. Germline loops: CDR1 SNHLY, CDR2 FYNNEI. The CDR3 is made up of 20 amino acids. V lost 0 bases and J lost 3; bases outside the gene matches: 17. As DNA, the CDR3 is TGTGCCAGCAGTGAAGCGCTTCAGGGACAGGGGACTCCCCGGGACTACGAGCAGTACTTC. It codes for CASSEALQGQGTPRDYEQYF.

This sequence joins TRBV27 and TRBJ2-2; weak D call: TRBD1 (5 bases). Trimming took 0 bases from V and 1 from J, leaving 12 bases between them. The CDR3 totals 17 residues. The germline V gene has CDR1 MNHEY and CDR2 SMNVEV (reference sequence). DNA of the CDR3: TGTGCCAGCAGTTTATCAGCGCGGCAGGGGAACACCGGGGAGCTGTTTTTT. Amino acid sequence: CASSLSARQGNTGELFF.

The chain uses TRBV19 and TRBJ2-7; 11 positions agree with TRBD1. The CDR3 extends over 15 amino acids. CDR1 is LNHDA and CDR2 is SQIVND in the germline V gene (reference sequence). The junction had 4 bases not matched to a gene; V was cut back by 3 bases and J by 3 bases. CDR3 sequence reads: CASSITGTGGYEQYF. The CDR3 DNA reads as TGTGCCAGTAGTATTACCGGGACAGGGGGCTACGAGCAGTACTTC.

The V gene is TRBV9, the J gene TRBJ2-1, with 7 nucleotides matching TRBD2. V was pared by 0 bases and J by 7 bases, with 7 bases of the junction left unmatched. Germline CDR1 and CDR2: SGDLS and YYNGEE. The CDR3 consists of 15 residues. CDR3 nucleotides: TGTGCCAGCAGCGTAGGACGGGGGGTACGGAATGAGCAGTTCTTC. This codes for CASSVGRGVRNEQFF.

The V and J genes are TRBV6-1 and TRBJ2-7, with no clear D. Germline V gene lookup returns CDR1 MNHNS and CDR2 SASEGT. The CDR3 loop spans 15 amino acids. Trimming removed 1 base from V and 5 bases from J, with 15 bases in between. The CDR3: CASSEDSYPNDEQYF. CDR3 coding DNA: TGTGCCAGCAGTGAAGATTCTTACCCGAACGACGAGCAGTACTTC.

This rearrangement joins TRBV7-3 to TRBJ2-1, with D perhaps TRBD2 (6 bases). V was trimmed by 5 bases and J by 10 bases, leaving 12 bases between them. Looked up from germline, CDR1 is SGHTA and CDR2 is FQGTGA. The CDR3 loop spans 12 amino acids. CDR3 region: CASSHLSGEQFF. CDR3 sequence (DNA): TGTGCCAGCAGCCACCTGAGCGGGGAGCAGTTCTTC.

The chain employs TRBV9 and TRBJ1-2; D is undetermined. V shed 0 bases and J shed 5 bases, with 11 bases lying between them. Germline CDR1 is SGDLS and CDR2 is YYNGEE. This CDR3 is built from 14 residues. The CDR3 spells CASSVVAGSYGYTF. The CDR3 DNA sequence: TGTGCCAGCAGCGTAGTGGCAGGATCTTATGGCTACACCTTC. Supplemented by reference TRBV9 and TRBJ1-2, the full variable domain reads DSGVTQTPKHLITATGQRVTLRCSPRSGDLSVYWYQQSLDQGLQFLIQYYNGEERAKGNILERFSAQQFPDLHSELNLSSLELGDSALYFCASSVVAGSYGYTFGSGTRLTVV.

The chain couples TRBV5-8 to TRBJ1-1, with 7 nucleotides matching TRBD1. The V and J ends lost 4 bases and 0 bases, in that order; junction bases with no gene match: 15. This CDR3 has 18 amino acids. Per germline, CDR1 SGHTS and CDR2 YDEGEE. The CDR3 DNA reads TGTGCCAGCAGCCAACGGCGGATTAAACAGGGGTTGAACACTGAAGCTTTCTTT. It translates to CASSQRRIKQGLNTEAFF.

The chain has TRBV27 and TRBJ1-1; D unclear. Per the germline V gene, CDR1 is MNHEY and CDR2 is SMNVEV (reference sequence). Trimming took off 7 bases at V and 1 base at J, with 10 bases between the two ends. The CDR3 is 13 amino acids. The DNA of the CDR3 is TGTGCCAGCACCTGGACGGGGAACACTGAAGCTTTCTTT. It codes for CASTWTGNTEAFF.

The V gene is TRBV15, the J gene TRBJ1-2; D ambiguous. The CDR3 is made up of 14 amino acids. CDR1 is LNHNV, CDR2 YYDKDF, per germline (reference sequence). V was shortened by 5 bases and J by 4 bases, with 14 bases between the two germline ends. Here the CDR3 reads CATSSRAQTYGYTF. The CDR3 DNA is TGTGCCACCAGCTCCCGAGCCCAGACCTATGGCTACACCTTC. Drawing the rest from reference TRBV15 and TRBJ1-2, the complete variable domain is DAMVIQNPRYQVTQFGKPVTLSCSQTLNHNVMYWYQQKSSQAPKLLFHYYDKDFNNEADTPDNFQSRRPNTSFCFLDIRSPGLGDTAMYLCATSSRAQTYGYTFGSGTRLTVV.

The chain links TRBV9 to TRBJ1-5, with 7 bases aligning to TRBD1. Unmatched junction bases numbered 2, after V lost 4 bases and J lost 4 bases. The CDR3 runs 13 residues. Germline V gene sequence: CDR1 SGDLS, CDR2 YYNGEE. DNA of the CDR3: TGTGCCAGCAGCCCGGGACAGAATCAGCCCCAGCATTTT. Protein: CASSPGQNQPQHF.

This chain joins TRBV6-5 and TRBJ1-6, with 10 bases fitting TRBD1. The germline V gene has CDR1 MNHEY and CDR2 SVGAGI. J gave up 9 bases and V 3 bases, and 2 bases lay outside the gene matches. The CDR3 sequence is 14 residues long. The CDR3 DNA reads as TGTGCCAGCAGTTATGGGACAGGGGTTTCACCCCTCCACTTT. Its protein is CASSYGTGVSPLHF.

The chain carries TRBV6-5 and TRBJ2-7; TRBD2 matches 7 bases. Germline V gene lookup returns CDR1 MNHEY and CDR2 SVGAGI. J lost 7 bases, V lost 6 bases, and 12 bases had no gene match. The CDR3 is 14 residues long. The DNA of the CDR3 is TGTGCCAGCAGCCACGCGGGGGAGAGACCTGAGCAGTACTTC. It codes for CASSHAGERPEQYF.

V gene TRBV15 combines with J gene TRBJ1-5; D is unresolved. Deletions cut 0 bases from V and 6 bases from J, with 6 bases between. CDR1 and CDR2 from the germline V gene are LNHNV and YYDKDF (reference sequence). This CDR3 comprises 13 residues. CDR3 residues: CATSRDRRQPQHF. CDR3 coding DNA: TGTGCCACCAGCAGAGATCGGCGTCAGCCCCAGCATTTT.

The chain joins TRBV9 to TRBJ1-1; a possible D gene is TRBD1 (5 bases). Trimming pared 3 bases from V and 4 bases from J, leaving 16 bases between. Germline CDR1 is SGDLS and CDR2 is YYNGEE. The CDR3 loop spans 15 amino acids. Written as DNA, the CDR3 is TGTGCCAGCAGCGCTCGGGAGGGTGGGGGCACTGAAGCTTTCTTT. Its translation is CASSAREGGGTEAFF.

The CDR3 DNA is TGTGCCTGGAGAATGAGGGGTTCCTATAATTCACCCCTCCACTTT. Translated, it gives CAWRMRGSYNSPLHF. V and J are TRBV30 and TRBJ1-6; TRBD1 might be the D (5 bases). The V gene's germline CDR1 is GTSNPN and CDR2 SVGIG (reference sequence). V lost 3 bases and J 1 base, leaving 10 bases between the germline ends. CDR3 length: 15 residues. Full variable domain (outside the CDR3, taken from reference TRBV30 and TRBJ1-6): SQTIHQWPATLVQPVGSPLSLECTVEGTSNPNLYWYRQAAGRGLQLLFYSVGIGQISSEVPQNLSASRPQDRQFILSSKKLLLSDSGFYLCAWRMRGSYNSPLHFGNGTRLTVT.

In nucleotides, the CDR3 is TGTGCCAGTAGTTCGACAGCGACGGCCTACGAGCAGTACTTC. The encoded protein is CASSSTATAYEQYF. This sequence joins TRBV19 and TRBJ2-7; perhaps TRBD1 as D (5 bases). V was pared by 5 bases and J by 2 bases, with 13 bases between. Germline V gene lookup returns CDR1 LNHDA and CDR2 SQIVND (reference sequence). The CDR3 has 14 residues.

This clone turned up a few times. The rearrangement links TRBV7-8 to TRBJ1-2, with D uncertain. V was shortened by 0 bases and J by 2 bases, with 10 bases between the two germline ends. This CDR3 has 15 residues. Germline CDR1 SGHVS, CDR2 FQNEAQ. The CDR3 region has the DNA TGTGCCAGCAGCTTAGCGCTATCACAGAACTATGGCTACACCTTC. It yields the protein CASSLALSQNYGYTF. The variable domain in full, with the rest retrieved from reference TRBV7-8 and TRBJ1-2, is GAGVSQSPRYKVAKRGQDVALRCDPISGHVSLFWYQQALGQGPEFLTYFQNEAQLDKSGLPSDRFFAERPEGSVSTLKIQRTQQEDSAVYLCASSLALSQNYGYTFGSGTRLTVV.

The chain carries TRBV13 and TRBJ1-1; 9 bases match TRBD1. Germline V lookup: CDR1 PRHDT, CDR2 FYEKMQ (reference sequence). V shed 2 bases, J shed 0 bases, and the junction held 4 bases outside the gene matches. CDR3 length: 16 amino acids. CDR3 sequence reads: CASSLSRTGVNTEAFF. CDR3 sequence (DNA): TGTGCCAGCAGCTTATCGCGGACAGGGGTGAACACTGAAGCTTTCTTT.

The chain carries TRBV4-1 and TRBJ2-7, with 8 bases identical to TRBD2. Germline loops: CDR1 MGHRA, CDR2 YSYEKL. CDR3 size: 14 residues. The V gene end was trimmed by 5 bases and the J gene end by 3 bases; junction bases not matched to a gene: 6. The CDR3 DNA follows: TGCGCCAGCAGCGCGGGACTAGATTACTACGAGCAGTACTTC. It codes for CASSAGLDYYEQYF.